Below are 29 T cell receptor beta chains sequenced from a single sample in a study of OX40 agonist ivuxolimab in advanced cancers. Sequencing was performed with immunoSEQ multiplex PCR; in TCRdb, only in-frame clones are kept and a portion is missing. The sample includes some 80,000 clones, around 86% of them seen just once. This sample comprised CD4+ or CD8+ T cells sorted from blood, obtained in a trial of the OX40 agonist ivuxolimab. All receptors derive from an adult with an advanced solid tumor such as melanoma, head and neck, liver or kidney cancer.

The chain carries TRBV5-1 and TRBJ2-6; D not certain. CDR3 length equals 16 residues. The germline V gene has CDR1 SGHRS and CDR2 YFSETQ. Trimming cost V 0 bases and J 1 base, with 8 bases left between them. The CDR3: CASSLEVGSGANVLTF. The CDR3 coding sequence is TGCGCCAGCAGCTTGGAAGTCGGATCTGGGGCCAACGTCCTGACTTTC. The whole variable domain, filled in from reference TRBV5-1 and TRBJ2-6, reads KAGVTQTPRYLIKTRGQQVTLSCSPISGHRSVSWYQQTPGQGLQFLFEYFSETQRNKGNFPGRFSGRQFSNSRSEMNVSTLELGDSALYLCASSLEVGSGANVLTFGAGSRLTVL.

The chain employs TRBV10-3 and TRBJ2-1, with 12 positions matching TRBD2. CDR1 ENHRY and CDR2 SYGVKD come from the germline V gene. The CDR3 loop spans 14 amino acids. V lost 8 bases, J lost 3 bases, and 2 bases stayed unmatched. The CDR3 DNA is TGTGCCATCTCACTAGCGGGAGGCTACAATGAGCAGTTCTTC. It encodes CAISLAGGYNEQFF.

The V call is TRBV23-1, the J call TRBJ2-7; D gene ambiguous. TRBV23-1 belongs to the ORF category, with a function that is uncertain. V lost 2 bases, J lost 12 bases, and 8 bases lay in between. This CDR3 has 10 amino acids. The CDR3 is CASSQGIPYV. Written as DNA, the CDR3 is TGCGCCAGCAGTCAAGGGATCCCGTACGTC.

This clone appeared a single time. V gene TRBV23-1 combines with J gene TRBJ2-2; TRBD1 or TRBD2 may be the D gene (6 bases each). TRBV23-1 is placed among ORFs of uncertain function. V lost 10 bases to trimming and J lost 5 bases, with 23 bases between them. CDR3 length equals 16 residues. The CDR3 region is CATRARGLAFTGELFF. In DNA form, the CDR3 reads TGCGCCACTAGAGCCCGGGGGCTAGCCTTTACCGGGGAGCTGTTTTTT.

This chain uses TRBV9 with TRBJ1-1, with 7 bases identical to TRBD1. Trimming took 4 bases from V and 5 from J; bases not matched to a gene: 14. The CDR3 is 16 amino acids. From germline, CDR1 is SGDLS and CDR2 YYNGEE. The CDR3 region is CASSPRTGSEWTEAFF. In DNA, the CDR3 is TGTGCCAGCAGCCCCCGGACAGGTAGTGAGTGGACTGAAGCTTTCTTT.

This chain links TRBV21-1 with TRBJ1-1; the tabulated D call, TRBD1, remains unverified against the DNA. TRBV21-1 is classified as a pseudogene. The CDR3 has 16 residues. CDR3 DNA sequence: TGTGCCAGCAGCAAAGAGGGACAGGGTAGGGGCACTGAAGCTTTCTTT. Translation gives CASSKEGQGRGTEAFF.

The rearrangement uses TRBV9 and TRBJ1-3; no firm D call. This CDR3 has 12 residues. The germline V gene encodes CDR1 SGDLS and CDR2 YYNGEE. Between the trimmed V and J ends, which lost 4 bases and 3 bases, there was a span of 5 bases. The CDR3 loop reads CASSSRGNTIYF. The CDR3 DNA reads TGTGCCAGCAGCTCTCGTGGAAACACCATATATTTT.

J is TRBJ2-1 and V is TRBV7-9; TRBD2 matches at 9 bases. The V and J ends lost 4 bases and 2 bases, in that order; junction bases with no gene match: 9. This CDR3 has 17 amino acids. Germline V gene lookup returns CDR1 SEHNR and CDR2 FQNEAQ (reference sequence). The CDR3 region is CASSSPGGLATYNEQFF. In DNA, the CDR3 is TGTGCCAGCAGCTCGCCTGGAGGACTAGCGACCTACAATGAGCAGTTCTTC. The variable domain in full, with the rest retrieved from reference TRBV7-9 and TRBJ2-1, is DTGVSQNPRHKITKRGQNVTFRCDPISEHNRLYWYRQTLGQGPEFLTYFQNEAQLEKSRLLSDRFSAERPKGSFSTLEIQRTEQGDSAMYLCASSSPGGLATYNEQFFGPGTRLTVL.

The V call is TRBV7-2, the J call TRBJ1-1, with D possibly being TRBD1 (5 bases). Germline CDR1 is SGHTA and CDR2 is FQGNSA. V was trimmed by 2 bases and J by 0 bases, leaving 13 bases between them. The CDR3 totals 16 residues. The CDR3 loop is CASSLRGRTMNTEAFF. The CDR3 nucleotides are TGTGCCAGCAGCTTAAGGGGCAGAACAATGAACACTGAAGCTTTCTTT.

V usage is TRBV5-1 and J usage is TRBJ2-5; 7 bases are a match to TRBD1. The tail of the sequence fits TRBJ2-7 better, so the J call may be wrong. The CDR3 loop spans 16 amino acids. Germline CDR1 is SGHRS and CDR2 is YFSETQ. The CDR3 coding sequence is TGCGCCAGCAGCTTGGCCGACAGGGAAGGAGCCTACGAGCAGTACTTC. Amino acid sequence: CASSLADREGAYEQYF.

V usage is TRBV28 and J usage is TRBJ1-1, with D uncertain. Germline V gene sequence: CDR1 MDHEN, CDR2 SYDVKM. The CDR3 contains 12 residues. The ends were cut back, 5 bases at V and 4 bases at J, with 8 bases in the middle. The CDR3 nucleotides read TGTGCCAGCAGTCCAAGATCCACTGAAGCTTTCTTT. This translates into CASSPRSTEAFF.

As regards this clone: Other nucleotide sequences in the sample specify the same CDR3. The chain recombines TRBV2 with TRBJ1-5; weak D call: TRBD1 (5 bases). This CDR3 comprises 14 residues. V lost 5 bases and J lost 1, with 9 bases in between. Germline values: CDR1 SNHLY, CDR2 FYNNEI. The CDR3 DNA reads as TGTGCCAGCAGTCCAACAGGAAGCAATCAGCCCCAGCATTTT. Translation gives CASSPTGSNQPQHF.

In DNA form, the CDR3 reads TGCGCCAGCAGCTTGGGCCAGGGTAAAGAGACCCAGTACTTC. Translation: CASSLGQGKETQYF. The chain links TRBV5-1 to TRBJ2-5, with D maybe TRBD1 (5 bases). The V gene's germline CDR1 is SGHRS and CDR2 YFSETQ. The CDR3 is made up of 14 amino acids. Trimming took 0 bases from V and 3 from J, leaving 9 bases between them.

CDR3 protein: CASSPSASGTLAQFF. The CDR3, as DNA: TGTGCCAGCAGCCCCAGCGCTAGCGGGACCCTTGCGCAGTTCTTC. The chain recombines TRBV7-3 with TRBJ2-1; 9 bases are a match to TRBD2. This CDR3 comprises 15 residues. J was trimmed by 12 bases and V by 5 bases; bases with no gene match: 14. The germline V gene encodes CDR1 SGHTA and CDR2 FQGTGA.

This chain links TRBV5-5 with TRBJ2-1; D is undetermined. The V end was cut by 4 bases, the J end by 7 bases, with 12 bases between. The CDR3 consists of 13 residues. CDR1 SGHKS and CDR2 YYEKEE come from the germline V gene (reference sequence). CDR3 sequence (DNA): TGTGCCAGCAGCCCCGGGCTCCTGAATGAGCAGTTCTTC. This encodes CASSPGLLNEQFF.

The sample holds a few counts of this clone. The chain's CDR3 is CASSPTAGTAEAFF. The CDR3 DNA follows: TGTGCCAGCTCACCGACCGCAGGGACAGCAGAAGCTTTCTTT. The genes are TRBV18 and TRBJ1-1; TRBD1 aligns across 7 bases. V lost 3 bases, J lost 8 bases, and 9 bases stayed unmatched. Germline V gene sequence: CDR1 KGHSH, CDR2 LQKENI. The CDR3 totals 14 residues.

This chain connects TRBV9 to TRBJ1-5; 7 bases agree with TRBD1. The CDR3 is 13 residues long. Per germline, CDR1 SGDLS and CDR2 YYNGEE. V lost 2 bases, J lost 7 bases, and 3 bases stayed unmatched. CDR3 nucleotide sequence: TGTGCCAGCAGCGTTCAGGGGGGGCAGCCCCAGCATTTT. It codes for CASSVQGGQPQHF.

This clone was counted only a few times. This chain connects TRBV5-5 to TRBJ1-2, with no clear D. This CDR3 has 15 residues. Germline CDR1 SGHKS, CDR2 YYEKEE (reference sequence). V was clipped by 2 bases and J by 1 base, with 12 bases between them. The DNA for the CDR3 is TGTGCCAGCAGCTTAGCCGGAACGATTAACTATGGCTACACCTTC. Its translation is CASSLAGTINYGYTF.

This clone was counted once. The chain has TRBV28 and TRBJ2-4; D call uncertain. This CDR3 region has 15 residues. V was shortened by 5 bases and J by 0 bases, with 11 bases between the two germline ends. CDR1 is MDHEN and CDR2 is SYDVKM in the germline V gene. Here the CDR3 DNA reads TGTGCCAGCAGTCGGCAGGTTATAGCCAAAAACATTCAGTACTTC. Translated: CASSRQVIAKNIQYF.

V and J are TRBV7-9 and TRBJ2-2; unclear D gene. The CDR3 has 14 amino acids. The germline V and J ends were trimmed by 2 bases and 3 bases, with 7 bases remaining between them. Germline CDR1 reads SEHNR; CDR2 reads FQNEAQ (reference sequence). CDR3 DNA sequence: TGTGCCAGCAGCTTATTCACAGACACCGGGGAGCTGTTTTTT. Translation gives CASSLFTDTGELFF. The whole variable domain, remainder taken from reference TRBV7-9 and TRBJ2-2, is DTGVSQNPRHKITKRGQNVTFRCDPISEHNRLYWYRQTLGQGPEFLTYFQNEAQLEKSRLLSDRFSAERPKGSFSTLEIQRTEQGDSAMYLCASSLFTDTGELFFGEGSRLTVL.

The CDR3 loop reads CASSLGDPWSANVLTF. Here the CDR3 DNA reads TGCGCCAGCAGCTTGGGCGACCCCTGGTCAGCCAACGTCCTGACTTTC. The V call is TRBV5-1, the J call TRBJ2-6; D gene unclear. Germline CDR1 reads SGHRS; CDR2 reads YFSETQ. V lost 0 bases to trimming and J lost 7 bases, with 14 bases between them. The CDR3 has 16 amino acids.

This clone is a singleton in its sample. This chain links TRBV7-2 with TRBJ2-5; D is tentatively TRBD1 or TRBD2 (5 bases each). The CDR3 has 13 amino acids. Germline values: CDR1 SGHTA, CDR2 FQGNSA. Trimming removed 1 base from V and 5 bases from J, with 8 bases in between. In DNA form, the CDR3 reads TGTGCCAGCAGCTTAGGAGGGACGGAGACCCAGTACTTC. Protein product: CASSLGGTETQYF.

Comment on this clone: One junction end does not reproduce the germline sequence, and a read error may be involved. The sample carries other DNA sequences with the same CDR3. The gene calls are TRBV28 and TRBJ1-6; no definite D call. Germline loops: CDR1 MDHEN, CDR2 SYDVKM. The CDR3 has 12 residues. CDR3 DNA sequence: TGTGCCAGCGTCAAAAATAATTCACCCCTTCACTTT. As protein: CASVKNNSPLHF.

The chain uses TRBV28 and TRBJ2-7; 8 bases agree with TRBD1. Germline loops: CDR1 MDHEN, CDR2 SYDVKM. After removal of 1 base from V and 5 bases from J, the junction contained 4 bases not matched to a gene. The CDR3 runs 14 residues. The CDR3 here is CASSLSQGANEQYF. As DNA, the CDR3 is TGTGCCAGCAGTTTATCCCAGGGGGCAAACGAGCAGTACTTC. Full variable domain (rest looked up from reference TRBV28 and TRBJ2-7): DVKVTQSSRYLVKRTGEKVFLECVQDMDHENMFWYRQDPGLGLRLIYFSYDVKMKEKGDIPEGYSVSREKKERFSLILESASTNQTSMYLCASSLSQGANEQYFGPGTRLTVT.

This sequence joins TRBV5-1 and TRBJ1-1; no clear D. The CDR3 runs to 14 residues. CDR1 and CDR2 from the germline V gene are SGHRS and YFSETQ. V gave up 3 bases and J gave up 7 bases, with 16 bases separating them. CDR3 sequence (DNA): TGCGCCAGCAGCTCCGACCCAGAATGGGGTGAAGCTTTCTTT. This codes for CASSSDPEWGEAFF.

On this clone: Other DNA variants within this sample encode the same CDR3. DNA of the CDR3: TGCGCCAGCAGCTTGTCCTCGTACGGTAATGACGATGGCTACACCTTC. Amino acid sequence: CASSLSSYGNDDGYTF. This chain joins TRBV5-1 and TRBJ1-2, with unresolved D. With 1 base removed from V and 6 bases from J, the gap between germline ends came to 19 bases. Germline V CDR1 and CDR2: SGHRS, YFSETQ. This CDR3 is 16 amino acids long.

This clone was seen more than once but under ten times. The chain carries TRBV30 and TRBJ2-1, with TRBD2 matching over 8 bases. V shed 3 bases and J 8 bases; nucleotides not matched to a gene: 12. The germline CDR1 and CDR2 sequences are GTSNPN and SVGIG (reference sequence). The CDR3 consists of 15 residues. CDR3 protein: CAWREGSGSVYEQFF. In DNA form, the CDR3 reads TGTGCCTGGAGGGAGGGGAGCGGGAGTGTCTATGAGCAGTTCTTC.

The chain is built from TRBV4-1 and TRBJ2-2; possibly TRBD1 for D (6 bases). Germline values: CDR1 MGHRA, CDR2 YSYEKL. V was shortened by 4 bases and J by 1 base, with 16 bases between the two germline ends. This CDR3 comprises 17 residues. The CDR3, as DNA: TGCGCCAGCAGCCGGACAGTTCTAAGGGGGAACACCGGGGAGCTGTTTTTT. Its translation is CASSRTVLRGNTGELFF.

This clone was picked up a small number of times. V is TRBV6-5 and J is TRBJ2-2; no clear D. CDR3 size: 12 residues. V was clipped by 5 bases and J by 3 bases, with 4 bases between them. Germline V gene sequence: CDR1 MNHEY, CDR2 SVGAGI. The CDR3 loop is CASSPDTGELFF. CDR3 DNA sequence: TGTGCCAGCAGTCCAGACACCGGGGAGCTGTTTTTT.